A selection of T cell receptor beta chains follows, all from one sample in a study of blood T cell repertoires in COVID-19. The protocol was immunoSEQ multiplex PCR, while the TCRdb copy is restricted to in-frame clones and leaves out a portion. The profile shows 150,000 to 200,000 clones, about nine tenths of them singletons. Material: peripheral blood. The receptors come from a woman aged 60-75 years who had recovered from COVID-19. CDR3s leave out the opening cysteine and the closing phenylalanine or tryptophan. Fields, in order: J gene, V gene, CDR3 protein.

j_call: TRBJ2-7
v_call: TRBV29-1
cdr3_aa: SVSGTSGPDLEQY

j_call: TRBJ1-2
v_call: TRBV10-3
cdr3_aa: ATTVTDNYGYT

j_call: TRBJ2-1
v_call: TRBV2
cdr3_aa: ASSRLAGYNEQF

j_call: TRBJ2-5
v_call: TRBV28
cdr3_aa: ASSSGQQETQY

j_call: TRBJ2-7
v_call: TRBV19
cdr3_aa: ASSILGAKQY

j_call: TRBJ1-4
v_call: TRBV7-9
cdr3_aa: ASSQPGGLANEKLF

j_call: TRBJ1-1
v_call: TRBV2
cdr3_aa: ASSGTGGTEAF

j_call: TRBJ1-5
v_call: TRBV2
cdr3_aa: ASSGRGRYGNQPQH

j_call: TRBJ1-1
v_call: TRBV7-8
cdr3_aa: ASSHRQGRTEAF

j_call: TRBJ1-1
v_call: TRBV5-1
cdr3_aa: ASSWKHRQGVTEAF

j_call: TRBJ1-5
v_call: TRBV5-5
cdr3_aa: ASSVETGGRPQH

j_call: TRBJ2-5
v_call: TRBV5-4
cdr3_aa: ASSEGWGRETQY

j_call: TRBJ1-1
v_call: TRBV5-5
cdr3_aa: ASSPPGNTEAF

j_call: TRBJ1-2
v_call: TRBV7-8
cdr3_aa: ASSTGTGRYGYT

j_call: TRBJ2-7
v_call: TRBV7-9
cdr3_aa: ASSSLQVPSHEQY

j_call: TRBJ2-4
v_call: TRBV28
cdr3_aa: ASSPTGLGESIQY

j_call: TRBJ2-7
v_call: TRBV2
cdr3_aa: ASSTPRRESYEQY

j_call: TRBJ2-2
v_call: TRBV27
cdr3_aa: ASSPPGQGWTGELF

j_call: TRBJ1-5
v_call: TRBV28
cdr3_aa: ASSLLDRASNQPQH

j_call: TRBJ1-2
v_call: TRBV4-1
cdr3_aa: ASSQAGSEANYGYT

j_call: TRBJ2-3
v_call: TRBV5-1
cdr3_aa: ASSLGTGLWGTDTQY

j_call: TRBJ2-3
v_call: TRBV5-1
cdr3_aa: ASTPGDRADTQY

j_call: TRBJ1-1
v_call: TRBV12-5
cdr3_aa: ASGTQGTEAF

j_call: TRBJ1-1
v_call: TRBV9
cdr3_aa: ASSPDRDRGAGGAEAF

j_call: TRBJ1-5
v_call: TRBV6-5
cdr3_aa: ASSLKPRSQH

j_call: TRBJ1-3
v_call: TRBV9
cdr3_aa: ASSVDGGNGNTIY

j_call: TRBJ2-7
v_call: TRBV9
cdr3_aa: ASSVSTGLHEQY

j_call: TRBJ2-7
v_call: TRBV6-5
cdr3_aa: ASSYSITSGYEQY

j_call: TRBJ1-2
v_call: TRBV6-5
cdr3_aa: ACRMGQEYGYT

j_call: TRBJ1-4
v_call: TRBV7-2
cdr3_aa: ASSPRDRAANEKLF

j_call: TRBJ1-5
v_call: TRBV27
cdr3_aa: ASSPVRGYNQPQH

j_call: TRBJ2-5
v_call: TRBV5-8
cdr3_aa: ASSLVVGFQETQY

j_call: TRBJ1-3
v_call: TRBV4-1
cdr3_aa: ASSHNAGLSGNTIY

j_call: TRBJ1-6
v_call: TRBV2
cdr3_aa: ASSEVLLSNSPLH

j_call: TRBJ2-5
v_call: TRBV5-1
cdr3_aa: ASSPRDRGGETQY

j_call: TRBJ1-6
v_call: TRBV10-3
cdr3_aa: AISPGTVGSPLH

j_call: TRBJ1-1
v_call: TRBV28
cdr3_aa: ASLPYRRNTEAF

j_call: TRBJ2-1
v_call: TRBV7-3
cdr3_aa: ASSLLPGGNYNEQF

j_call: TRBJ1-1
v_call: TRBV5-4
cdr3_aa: ASSLTGVNTEAF

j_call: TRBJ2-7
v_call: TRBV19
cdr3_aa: ASSIAGTAYEQY

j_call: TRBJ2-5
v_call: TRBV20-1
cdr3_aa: SASRGYQETQY

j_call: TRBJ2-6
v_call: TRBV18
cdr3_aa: ASSPKGGGSGANVLT

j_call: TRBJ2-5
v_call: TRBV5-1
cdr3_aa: ASSLGNSGVGQETQY

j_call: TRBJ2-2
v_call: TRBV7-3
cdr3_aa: ASSLSPSDTGELF

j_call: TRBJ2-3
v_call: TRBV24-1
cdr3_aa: ATSPQGVTDTQY

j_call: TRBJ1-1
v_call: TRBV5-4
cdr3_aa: ASSSGTGFTEAF

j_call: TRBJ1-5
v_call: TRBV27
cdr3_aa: ASSLSRGFNQPQH

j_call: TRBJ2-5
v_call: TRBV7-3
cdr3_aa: ASSSLGGGETQY

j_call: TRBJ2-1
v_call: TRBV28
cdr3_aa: ASSPYIGGNSYNEQF

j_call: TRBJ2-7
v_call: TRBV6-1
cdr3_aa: ASSVPSGGRSYEQY

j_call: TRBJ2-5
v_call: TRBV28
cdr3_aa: ASSFEGRVTQETQY

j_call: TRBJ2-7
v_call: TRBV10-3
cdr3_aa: ANGQDYYEQY

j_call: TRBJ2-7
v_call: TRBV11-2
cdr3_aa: ASSLGAGGRDEQY